This is a list of T cell receptor beta chains from one sample in a study of blood T cell repertoires in COVID-19. Profiling relied on immunoSEQ multiplex PCR, and the TCRdb table lists in-frame clones only, not all of them. The data contain around 440,000 clones, more than 70% of them singletons. Sample: peripheral blood. Receptors were obtained from a woman aged 45-65 years with COVID-19, enrolled during active disease. CDR3s include the opening cysteine and the closing phenylalanine or tryptophan. Each record gives: V gene, J gene, D gene, clone size, CDR3 DNA, CDR3 protein. A D gene is named only where the DNA matches it firmly. Rows give clone size only sometimes, using once, few, many, or a class for an expanded clone.

V: TRBV27
J: TRBJ1-1
D: .
size: .
DNA: TGTGCCAGCAGAGCCCCTGGGGGGACGAACACTGAAGCTTTCTTT
CDR3: CASRAPGGTNTEAFF

V: TRBV11-2
J: TRBJ1-6
D: .
size: .
DNA: TGTGCCAGCAGCCTGGGACATTCTAATTCACCCCTCCACTTT
CDR3: CASSLGHSNSPLHF

V: TRBV5-1
J: TRBJ2-3
D: TRBD1
size: .
DNA: TGCGCCAGCAGCGACCCCGGGACAGACGCAGATACGCAGTATTTT
CDR3: CASSDPGTDADTQYF

V: TRBV27
J: TRBJ2-6
D: .
size: .
DNA: TGTGCCAGCGCGTCTATAGGGACACCCGGGGCCAACGTCCTGACTTTC
CDR3: CASASIGTPGANVLTF

V: TRBV4-1
J: TRBJ1-1
D: .
size: once
DNA: TGCGCCAGCAGCCAAACGGTACAGCTTATTCGAGAGGGCTTCTTT
CDR3: CASSQTVQLIREGFF

V: TRBV7-3
J: TRBJ2-1
D: .
size: .
DNA: TGTGCCAGCAGTCATGGGCCCGGAGAGCAGTTCTTC
CDR3: CASSHGPGEQFF

V: TRBV6-5
J: TRBJ1-2
D: TRBD1
size: .
DNA: TGTGCCAGCAGTTCCATACAGGGGTATGGCTACACCTTC
CDR3: CASSSIQGYGYTF

V: TRBV7-9
J: TRBJ1-2
D: .
size: .
DNA: TGTGCCAGCAGCCCCGTTGGGGCGAACTATGGCTACACCTTC
CDR3: CASSPVGANYGYTF

V: TRBV3-1/TRBV3-2
J: TRBJ2-3
D: .
size: .
DNA: TGTGCCAGCAGCCAAGAGCCCGAAGGAGCAGATACGCAGTATTTT
CDR3: CASSQEPEGADTQYF

V: TRBV19
J: TRBJ1-1
D: .
size: .
DNA: TGTGCCAGTAGTACGAGGACACCGTTTGAAGCTTTCTTT
CDR3: CASSTRTPFEAFF